Below, 3 T cell receptor beta chains from the same sample are listed, as sequenced in a study of regulatory T cells in long-lasting Graves disease. Assembly of TCR beta libraries relied on iRepertoire HTBI primers together with Arm-PCR of CDR3 regions. TCRdb called the multiplex PCR reads again in MiXCR, with one record for every CDR3 protein. The sample shows roughly 350,000 distinct CDR3 sequences, around 15% of them seen only once. As to time point: newly diagnosed GD, antithyroid drugs for less than 3 months. After RNA was extracted from PBMCs, the TCR library was made from it. The same sample was also studied in work on T cells in Graves' hyperthyroidism and ophthalmopathy.

The sample in question was peripheral blood mononuclear cells (PBMCs), obtained at new diagnosis, from a patient treated with antithyroid drugs. These receptors all come from a man aged 35-49 years with Graves disease.

This clonotype was counted many times. J is TRBJ1-1 and V is TRBV11-3; TRBD1 aligns across 9 bases. J gave up 0 bases and V 4 bases, and 3 bases lay outside the gene matches. In germline, CDR1 is SGHNT, CDR2 YENEEA. The CDR3 contains 15 residues. CDR3 nucleotide sequence: TGTGCCAGCAGCTCTCGACAGGGGGTGAACACTGAAGCTTTCTTT. Protein sequence: CASSSRQGVNTEAFF.

This clonotype was observed a single time. A much larger clone differs from this one at a single base, so this may be a read error. The chain has TRBV11-1 and TRBJ2-3; D remains unclear. This CDR3 contains 13 residues. Germline CDR1 is SGHAT and CDR2 is FQDESV (reference sequence). The CDR3 loop reads CASSLQLPDTRYF. DNA of the CDR3: TGTGCCAGCAGCTTACAACTTCCAGATACGCGGTATTTT.

This clonotype was found many times. The J gene is TRBJ2-3, the V gene TRBV20-1; D possibly corresponds to TRBD2 (5 bases). CDR1 and CDR2 from the germline V gene are DFQATT and SNEGSKA (reference sequence). The CDR3 spans 15 residues. V dropped 3 bases and J dropped 0 bases, with 13 bases sitting between them. The CDR3 reads CSASRGFSSTDTQYF. The CDR3 DNA is TGCAGTGCTAGTCGGGGTTTCTCTAGCACAGATACGCAGTATTTT.